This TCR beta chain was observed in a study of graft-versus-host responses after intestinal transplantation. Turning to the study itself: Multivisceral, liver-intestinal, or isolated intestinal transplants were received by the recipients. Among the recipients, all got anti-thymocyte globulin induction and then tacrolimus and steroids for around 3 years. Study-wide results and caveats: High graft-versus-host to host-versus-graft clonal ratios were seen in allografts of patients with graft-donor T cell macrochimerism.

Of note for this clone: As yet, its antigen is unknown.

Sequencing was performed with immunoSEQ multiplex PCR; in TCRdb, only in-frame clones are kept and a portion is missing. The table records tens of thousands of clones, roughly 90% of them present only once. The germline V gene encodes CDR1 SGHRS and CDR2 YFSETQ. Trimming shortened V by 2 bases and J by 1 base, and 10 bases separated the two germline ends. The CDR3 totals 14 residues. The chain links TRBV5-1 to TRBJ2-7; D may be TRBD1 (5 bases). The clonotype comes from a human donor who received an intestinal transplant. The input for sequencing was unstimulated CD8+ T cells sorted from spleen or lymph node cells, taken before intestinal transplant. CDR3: CASSFGQGSYEQYF. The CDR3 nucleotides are TGCGCCAGCAGCTTTGGCCAGGGTTCCTACGAGCAGTACTTC.